The sequence of this TCR beta chain was determined in a study of a mutant IDH1 vaccine in newly diagnosed glioma. Study observations and caveats: Pseudoprogression seemed unlinked to shifts in top peripheral T cell clonotypes.

TCRdb's copy holds only in-frame clones and misses some; the assay was immunoSEQ multiplex PCR. The data contain over 30,000 clones, over 60% of them singletons. Specified time point: baseline, week 1 (first vaccination visit). Treatment in this sample: pre-vaccination baseline after standard-of-care therapy. The donors' diagnosis was new WHO grade 3 or 4 astrocytoma that was IDH1-mutant and ATRX-lost. This clone was observed a single time. Its cognate antigen is unknown. V was shortened by 3 bases and J by 5 bases, with 8 bases between the two germline ends. The CDR3 is 13 residues long. Germline-derived CDR1 and CDR2 are MGHDK and SYGVNS.

V gene TRBV25-1 combines with J gene TRBJ2-1, with unresolved D. This receptor was identified in a middle-aged man with glioma. Some clones in this sample may be carry-over from other donors' samples. The sequences come from peripheral blood mononuclear cells (PBMCs), collected from a glioma patient treated with radiotherapy, temozolomide or both. The CDR3 reads CASSDFTNNEQFF. CDR3 sequence (DNA): TGTGCCAGCAGTGATTTTACAAACAATGAGCAGTTCTTC. Looking up the rest from reference TRBV25-1 and TRBJ2-1 gives the full variable domain: EADIYQTPRYLVIGTGKKITLECSQTMGHDKMYWYQQDPGMELHLIHYSYGVNSTEKGDLSSESTVSRIRTEHFPLTLESARPSHTSQYLCASSDFTNNEQFFGPGTRLTVL.